The entry below describes one TCR beta chain. Its antigen is not identified. The germline V and J ends were trimmed by 6 bases and 4 bases, with 11 bases remaining between them. The germline CDR1 and CDR2 sequences are SGHAT and FQNNGV. The CDR3 runs 13 residues. This sample is part of a study of T cell responses to AZD1222 COVID-19 vaccine. Overall study results and limits: Clonal diversity was possibly underestimated, and the donors were mostly white British, with more females. Spike-specific TCRs gained breadth and depth after people received two AZD1222 doses. Spike-wide vaccine-associated CD4 TCRs dominated at 160-218 and 743-854. The study identified only a handful of AZD1222 recipients as seropositive at baseline.

Measured with immunoSEQ multiplex PCR; TCRdb has only the in-frame clones, and not every one. This sample has 150,000 to 180,000 clones, with 90% found just once. V usage is TRBV11-2 and J usage is TRBJ2-3; D call uncertain. Sequenced material: peripheral blood, taken 28 days after the second AZD1222 dose. The receptor's source is an adult who received the AZD1222 COVID-19 vaccine. This chain's CDR3 is CASRTWIADTQYF. The CDR3 DNA sequence: TGTGCCAGCAGAACCTGGATTGCAGATACGCAGTATTTT.